These 28 T cell receptor beta chains share one sample of origin, sequenced in a study of blood T cell repertoires in COVID-19. The protocol was immunoSEQ multiplex PCR, while the TCRdb copy is restricted to in-frame clones and leaves out a portion. The sample gives under 45,000 clones, roughly 78% of which show up once; 30% to 35% is in the top ten. Sequenced: peripheral blood. Receptors were obtained from a man aged 60-69 years with acute or convalescent COVID-19.

CDR3 sequence reads: CASSPLARGGRAQETQYF. Written as DNA, the CDR3 is TGCGCCAGCAGCCCTCTCGCCCGGGGCGGGAGGGCTCAAGAGACCCAGTACTTC. The chain uses TRBV5-1 and TRBJ2-5, with 9 bases lining up with TRBD2. The ends lost 4 bases at V and 2 bases at J; junction bases unmatched: 15. The CDR3 has 18 residues. The germline CDR1 and CDR2 sequences are SGHRS and YFSETQ.

V usage is TRBV11-3 and J usage is TRBJ2-1; 7 nucleotides agree with TRBD2. Unmatched junction bases numbered 3, after V lost 0 bases and J lost 7 bases. The CDR3 contains 14 residues. Germline CDR1 and CDR2: SGHNT and YENEEA. The CDR3 DNA reads as TGTGCCAGCAGCTTAGAAGGCGGGAGTAATGAGCAGTTCTTC. Its protein is CASSLEGGSNEQFF.

This chain links TRBV24-1 with TRBJ1-5; D perhaps matches TRBD1 (6 bases). This CDR3 comprises 15 residues. V shed 4 bases and J shed 7 bases, with 16 bases lying between them. CDR1 KGHDR and CDR2 SFDVKD come from the germline V gene. The CDR3 DNA sequence: TGTGCCACCAGTGACGGACAGTCGCCTATGCAGCCCCAGCATTTT. It specifies CATSDGQSPMQPQHF.

The genes are TRBV5-4 and TRBJ2-3, with 7 bases identical to TRBD1. The ends lost 6 bases at V and 0 bases at J; junction bases unmatched: 4. This CDR3 region has 14 residues. Germline assignment: CDR1 SGHNT and CDR2 YYREEE (reference sequence). CDR3 bases: TGTGCCAGCACCGGGACAGCCAGCACAGATACGCAGTATTTT. Translation: CASTGTASTDTQYF.

This clone was found a few times. V gene TRBV7-8 combines with J gene TRBJ2-7; possible D gene TRBD1, 5 bases. Germline CDR1 and CDR2: SGHVS and FQNEAQ. With 0 bases removed from V and 3 bases from J, the gap between germline ends came to 9 bases. This CDR3 has 14 residues. CDR3 in DNA: TGTGCCAGCAGCTTAGCGATCCAGGGCTACGAGCAGTACTTC. This sequence encodes CASSLAIQGYEQYF.

CDR3 region: CASSMTSGSTGELFF. CDR3 sequence (DNA): TGTGCCAGTAGTATGACTAGCGGTTCCACCGGGGAGCTGTTTTTT. The V and J genes are TRBV19 and TRBJ2-2; the match to TRBD2 covers 9 bases. CDR1 is LNHDA, CDR2 SQIVND, per germline (reference sequence). The CDR3 runs to 15 residues. V dropped 3 bases and J dropped 4; count of bases not matched to a gene: 3.

This clone was seen a few times. The gene calls are TRBV15 and TRBJ1-5, with 7 positions matching TRBD1. V was clipped by 5 bases and J by 4 bases; unmatched bases: 8. This CDR3 has 15 residues. CDR1 is LNHNV and CDR2 is YYDKDF in the germline V gene (reference sequence). CDR3 in DNA: TGTGCCACCAGCCTGGCCCCGGGACAGAATCAGCCCCAGCATTTT. Translation: CATSLAPGQNQPQHF.

This clone was seen only once. The chain joins TRBV5-1 to TRBJ2-1, with a tentative D call TRBD2 (5 bases). V was trimmed by 6 bases and J by 9 bases, leaving 19 bases between them. This CDR3 is built from 14 residues. CDR1 and CDR2 from the germline V gene are SGHRS and YFSETQ. In DNA form, the CDR3 reads TGCGCCAGCACCTCGGCTTTAGGTCGGGGTGAGCAGTTCTTC. Protein: CASTSALGRGEQFF.

This clone was detected only once. The V call is TRBV11-2, the J call TRBJ2-1; 8 bases map to TRBD1. This CDR3 is 14 amino acids long. CDR1 and CDR2 (germline): SGHAT, FQNNGV. After removal of 5 bases from V and 5 bases from J, the junction contained 5 bases not matched to a gene. The CDR3 region has the DNA TGTGCCAGCAGCAGGACAGGGAACAACAATGAGCAGTTCTTC. It yields the protein CASSRTGNNNEQFF.

The rearrangement links TRBV5-4 to TRBJ2-3; D is perhaps TRBD2 (6 bases). Trimming stripped 6 bases from V and 3 bases from J, with 17 bases between. Looked up from germline, CDR1 is SGHNT and CDR2 is YYREEE (reference sequence). The CDR3 is 15 amino acids. The CDR3 DNA reads TGTGCCAGCACTTTAGCCGGGAGCAATACAGATACGCAGTATTTT. Protein: CASTLAGSNTDTQYF.

The chain joins TRBV10-1 to TRBJ2-7; TRBD1 matches 8 bases. J lost 4 bases, V lost 4 bases, and 3 bases had no gene match. CDR3 length: 13 amino acids. Germline V CDR1 and CDR2: WNHNN, SYGVQD (reference sequence). CDR3 loop: CASSGTGSYEQYF. As DNA, the CDR3 is TGCGCCAGCAGTGGGACAGGGTCTTACGAGCAGTACTTC.

The rearrangement joins TRBV23-1 to TRBJ2-7; 10 positions agree with TRBD1. TRBV23-1 is treated as an ORF (open reading frame) with a function not yet certain. The CDR3 runs 17 residues. V lost 2 bases, J lost 0 bases, and 7 bases stayed unmatched. The CDR3 DNA is TGCGCCAGCAGTCAACCCGACAGGGGGCCTCGCTCCTACGAGCAGTACTTC. Protein product: CASSQPDRGPRSYEQYF.

The V call is TRBV24-1, the J call TRBJ1-2; 9 positions agree with TRBD1. The CDR3 has 13 residues. Germline values: CDR1 KGHDR, CDR2 SFDVKD. The trim removed 5 bases at V and 6 bases at J, leaving 3 bases unmatched. The CDR3 DNA reads as TGTGCCACCAGTGTAACAGGGGGCAATGGCTACACCTTC. Translating it yields CATSVTGGNGYTF.

The CDR3 nucleotides read TGTGCCAGCAGCCAACGGACTAGCGGACTCGGTCAAGAGACCCAGTACTTC. It is translated as CASSQRTSGLGQETQYF. The chain is built from TRBV11-2 and TRBJ2-5; 10 bases are shared with TRBD2. Germline values: CDR1 SGHAT, CDR2 FQNNGV. Unmatched junction bases numbered 11, after V lost 5 bases and J lost 2 bases. CDR3 length: 17 amino acids.

This clone was observed a handful of times. This chain uses TRBV5-1 with TRBJ1-6; 7 positions match TRBD1. The trim removed 5 bases at V and 6 bases at J, leaving 5 bases unmatched. The CDR3 sequence is 14 residues long. The V gene's germline CDR1 is SGHRS and CDR2 YFSETQ. The CDR3 loop reads CASRPGTVNSPLHF. The CDR3 nucleotides are TGCGCCAGCAGACCCGGGACAGTTAATTCACCCCTCCACTTT.

This CDR3 reads CASSISEAKPQHF. The CDR3 bases are TGTGCCAGTAGTATAAGTGAAGCGAAGCCCCAGCATTTT. The chain is built from TRBV19 and TRBJ1-5; D is unclear. V was clipped by 2 bases and J by 8 bases, with 10 bases between them. The CDR3 consists of 13 residues. Germline CDR1 LNHDA, CDR2 SQIVND (reference sequence).

This clone came up a few times. This sequence joins TRBV9 and TRBJ1-1; 8 positions match TRBD1. The CDR3 contains 14 residues. After removal of 4 bases from V and 3 bases from J, the junction contained 5 bases not matched to a gene. The germline V gene encodes CDR1 SGDLS and CDR2 YYNGEE. In nucleotides, the CDR3 is TGTGCCAGCAGCCTGATGACAGGGGACACTGAAGCTTTCTTT. Translated: CASSLMTGDTEAFF.

This clone was recorded once. V usage is TRBV10-3 and J usage is TRBJ1-2; 9 positions match TRBD1. The CDR3 is 13 amino acids. Trimming took 6 bases from V and 5 from J; bases not matched to a gene: 4. CDR1 is ENHRY, CDR2 SYGVKD, per germline. In DNA form, the CDR3 reads TGTGCCATCAGCCCAGGACAGGGGTATGGCTACACCTTC. Amino acids: CAISPGQGYGYTF.

The V gene is TRBV7-2, the J gene TRBJ1-2, with D perhaps TRBD1 (6 bases). The CDR3 length is 13 residues. V gave up 5 bases and J gave up 3 bases, with 10 bases separating them. Germline CDR1 and CDR2: SGHTA and FQGNSA. The CDR3 nucleotides are TGTGCCAGCAGCCGAGGGGGGGACTATGGCTACACCTTC. It is translated as CASSRGGDYGYTF.

This clone was seen a single time. J is TRBJ2-2 and V is TRBV5-6; D is ambiguous. V was shortened by 4 bases and J by 5 bases, with 9 bases between the two germline ends. CDR1 SGHDT and CDR2 YYEEEE come from the germline V gene. The CDR3 totals 13 residues. The CDR3 bases are TGTGCCAGCAGCCGTGTTTCGACCGGGGAGCTGTTTTTT. Its protein product is CASSRVSTGELFF.

The chain couples TRBV11-3 to TRBJ1-1; possible D gene TRBD1, 5 bases. Germline loops: CDR1 SGHNT, CDR2 YENEEA. V was clipped by 3 bases and J by 2 bases, with 13 bases between them. There are 15 residues in the CDR3. In DNA, the CDR3 is TGTGCCAGCAGCTTCAGGGCGGCAGCTAACACTGAAGCTTTCTTT. It is translated as CASSFRAAANTEAFF.

The chain employs TRBV4-3 and TRBJ2-3; the match to TRBD2 covers 10 bases. The CDR3 is 15 amino acids. Germline V CDR1 and CDR2: LGHNA, YSLEER. V was pared by 4 bases and J by 2 bases, with 3 bases of the junction left unmatched. The DNA of the CDR3 is TGCGCCAGCAGCCTAGCGGGAGGCCCCACAGATACGCAGTATTTT. Protein sequence: CASSLAGGPTDTQYF.

The chain employs TRBV24-1 and TRBJ2-1; 10 nucleotides align to TRBD1. Germline-derived CDR1 and CDR2 are KGHDR and SFDVKD. The ends lost 2 bases at V and 9 bases at J; junction bases unmatched: 15. This CDR3 contains 18 residues. The CDR3 bases are TGTGCCACCAGTGATTCAGGGACAGGGGTTCGAGGTAGGGCTGAGCAGTTCTTC. It specifies CATSDSGTGVRGRAEQFF.

The genes are TRBV10-1 and TRBJ1-2; TRBD1 matches at 9 bases. There are 13 residues in the CDR3. V shed 8 bases, J shed 7 bases, and the junction held 8 bases outside the gene matches. Germline V gene data show CDR1 as WNHNN and CDR2 as SYGVQD (reference sequence). The CDR3 DNA reads as TGCGCCAGCTCTCTAGACAGGGGGGCTGGCTACACCTTC. This gives the protein CASSLDRGAGYTF.

The gene calls are TRBV14 and TRBJ2-1; 9 bases fit TRBD2. The CDR3 has 16 amino acids. Germline CDR1 SGHDN, CDR2 FVKESK. V gave up 4 bases and J gave up 7 bases; unmatched junction bases: 11. The CDR3 DNA reads TGTGCCAGCAGCCTGGGACTAGCTGTGGTCGGAAATGAGCAGTTCTTC. As protein: CASSLGLAVVGNEQFF.

This clone was detected once. This chain's CDR3 is CASSLSGPEKLFF. The CDR3 DNA reads as TGTGCCAGCAGTTTATCAGGGCCCGAAAAACTGTTTTTT. V usage is TRBV28 and J usage is TRBJ1-4; TRBD1 might be the D (5 bases). This CDR3 is 13 amino acids long. The V end was cut by 1 base, the J end by 8 bases, with 8 bases between. Germline CDR1 reads MDHEN; CDR2 reads SYDVKM.

This clone was observed a single time. The V call is TRBV19, the J call TRBJ2-1, with D possibly TRBD2 on 6 matching bases. Trimming stripped 7 bases from V and 7 bases from J, with 14 bases between. Germline V gene sequence: CDR1 LNHDA, CDR2 SQIVND (reference sequence). The CDR3 has 13 amino acids. For the CDR3, the DNA is TGTGCCAGTATGGAGGGGACTCGGAATGAGCAGTTCTTC. Residues: CASMEGTRNEQFF.

This clone was seen only once. The chain has TRBV5-5 and TRBJ1-1; the D is unclear. The CDR3 is made up of 13 amino acids. With 4 bases removed from V and 10 bases from J, the gap between germline ends came to 17 bases. The germline gives CDR1 SGHKS, CDR2 YYEKEE (reference sequence). The CDR3 sequence is CASSPPAEARAFF. The CDR3 DNA sequence: TGTGCCAGCAGCCCGCCGGCGGAGGCCCGAGCTTTCTTT.